A single sample is the source of the 3 T cell receptor beta chains below, sequenced in a study of blood T cell repertoires in COVID-19. The table came from immunoSEQ multiplex PCR; TCRdb's copy has only in-frame clones and leaves some out. The sample contains about 400,000 clones, nearly 90% of which appear only once. The sample consisted of PBMCs or T cells enriched from blood (not recorded which). These TCRs come from a woman aged 40 to 55 with acute COVID-19.

V and J are TRBV12-5 and TRBJ2-1, with TRBD2 identical over 7 bases. Germline values: CDR1 LGHNT, CDR2 FRNRAP. The trim removed 5 bases at V and 5 bases at J, leaving 9 bases unmatched. The CDR3 contains 15 residues. The CDR3 loop reads CASGPGGWGNNEQFF. CDR3 coding DNA: TGTGCTAGTGGTCCGGGGGGATGGGGGAACAATGAGCAGTTCTTC.

The chain recombines TRBV19 with TRBJ2-1; D gene uncertain. Trimming took off 4 bases at V and 4 bases at J, with 5 bases between the two ends. The CDR3 consists of 12 residues. Germline CDR1 and CDR2: LNHDA and SQIVND (reference sequence). This chain's CDR3 is CASSRLYNEQFF. In DNA form, the CDR3 reads TGTGCCAGTAGTAGACTTTACAATGAGCAGTTCTTC.

The CDR3 DNA is TGTGCCAGCGGAGTCTACGAGCAGTACTTC. Translation: CASGVYEQYF. J is TRBJ2-7 and V is TRBV7-9, with D unresolved. Germline V CDR1 and CDR2: SEHNR, FQNEAQ (reference sequence). This CDR3 has 10 residues. Trimming pared 8 bases from V and 3 bases from J, leaving 5 bases between.